This T cell receptor (beta chain) was observed in a study of CXCR3-negative and CXCR3-positive naive CD8 T cells. Regarding the study as a whole: Whereas both naive subsets had comparably high diversity, memory CD8+ cells had much lower diversity.

The germline gives CDR1 LNHDA, CDR2 SQIVND (reference sequence). The CDR3 is 15 amino acids. The study made its TRB cDNA libraries by 5' RACE, adding UMI labels. TCRdb reprocessed the 5' RACE reads and reports one entry per CDR3 protein, with no DNA. The repertoire shows 4,500 to 7,000 distinct CDR3 sequences; the top ten hold 1% to 1.5%. Remarks on this clonotype: Its antigen is not known.

This sequence originates from a human donor in good health. Some clones in this sample may be carry-over from other donors' samples. The chain couples TRBV19 to TRBJ2-7; the TCRdb D gene call, TRBD2, has no DNA to confirm it. Sequences were obtained from naive CXCR3- CD8+ T cells from blood. Sample subset: CD45RO-CCR7+CD27+CD95- naive CD8+ T cells lacking CXCR3 (TNR3-). CDR3 region: CASSIHSGPAYEQYF.